A single sample is the source of the 27 T cell receptor beta chains below, sequenced in a study of blood T cell repertoires in COVID-19. Sequenced by immunoSEQ multiplex PCR; TCRdb stores in-frame clones only, minus some. The table has approximately 150,000 clones, approximately 88% seen once. The specimen was PBMCs or T cells enriched from blood (not recorded which). The source of these receptors is a man in his sixties or seventies who had been exposed to COVID-19.

The rearrangement uses TRBV7-2 and TRBJ2-7, with D unresolved. Germline-derived CDR1 and CDR2 are SGHTA and FQGNSA. Trimming cost V 3 bases and J 3 bases, with 3 bases left between them. The CDR3 loop spans 11 amino acids. The CDR3 here is CASSLYYEQYF. The CDR3 region has the DNA TGTGCCAGCAGCTTGTACTACGAGCAGTACTTC.

V usage is TRBV7-8 and J usage is TRBJ1-2; TRBD1 matches 7 bases. Unmatched junction bases numbered 4, after V lost 9 bases and J lost 0 bases. This CDR3 has 13 amino acids. The V gene's germline CDR1 is SGHVS and CDR2 FQNEAQ. CDR3 in amino acids: CASRDSPNYGYTF. Written as DNA, the CDR3 is TGTGCCAGTAGGGACAGTCCTAACTATGGCTACACCTTC.

The rearrangement uses TRBV18 and TRBJ1-4; no firm D call. V lost 6 bases and J lost 2, with 7 bases in between. The germline V gene encodes CDR1 KGHSH and CDR2 LQKENI. This CDR3 has 13 residues. CDR3 in DNA: TGTGCCAGCTCTCCTCCGACTAATGAAAAACTGTTTTTT. This codes for CASSPPTNEKLFF.

The chain has TRBV3-1 (or the pseudogene TRBV3-2) and TRBJ2-1, with D possibly matching TRBD2 (5 bases). CDR1 and CDR2 (germline): LGHDT, YNNKEL (reference sequence). Trimming took 2 bases from V and 0 from J, leaving 14 bases between them. The CDR3 has 17 residues. CDR3 amino acids: CASSQWSQRLSYNEQFF. In nucleotides, the CDR3 is TGTGCCAGCAGCCAATGGTCACAGCGGCTCTCCTACAATGAGCAGTTCTTC.

This clone was seen a single time. The CDR3 coding sequence is TGTGCCAGCAGCTGGGAACGACAGGGAAGAAGCGGCTACACCTTC. Amino acids: CASSWERQGRSGYTF. The chain joins TRBV5-6 to TRBJ1-2, with TRBD1 matching 7 bases. V was pared by 3 bases and J by 8 bases, with 13 bases of the junction left unmatched. The CDR3 covers 15 residues. CDR1 is SGHDT, CDR2 YYEEEE, per germline.

The rearrangement uses TRBV19 and TRBJ2-3; a possible D gene is TRBD2 (5 bases). With 1 base removed from V and 7 bases from J, the gap between germline ends came to 15 bases. From germline, CDR1 is LNHDA and CDR2 SQIVND (reference sequence). The CDR3 loop spans 15 amino acids. CDR3 loop: CASSIGEGIVNTQYF. The CDR3 nucleotides read TGTGCCAGTAGTATAGGAGAGGGTATCGTCAATACGCAGTATTTT.

The genes are TRBV28 and TRBJ1-1; D not resolved. Trimming cost V 5 bases and J 6 bases, with 13 bases left between them. This CDR3 spans 13 amino acids. Germline V gene lookup returns CDR1 MDHEN and CDR2 SYDVKM. This CDR3 is CASSTRVPSEAFF. For the CDR3, the DNA is TGTGCCAGCAGTACGAGGGTCCCGTCTGAAGCTTTCTTT.

CDR3 sequence reads: CASSPGTGVTNEKLFF. Here the CDR3 DNA reads TGTGCCAGCAGTCCCGGTACAGGGGTAACTAATGAAAAACTGTTTTTT. The chain recombines TRBV28 with TRBJ1-4, with 7 positions matching TRBD1. J was trimmed by 1 base and V by 5 bases; bases with no gene match: 7. Germline V gene data show CDR1 as MDHEN and CDR2 as SYDVKM. The CDR3 totals 16 residues.

This clone was seen a single time. The chain recombines TRBV29-1 with TRBJ1-2, with 10 bases fitting TRBD1. The V gene end was trimmed by 8 bases and the J gene end by 7 bases; junction bases not matched to a gene: 7. The CDR3 is made up of 12 amino acids. CDR1 and CDR2 from the germline V gene are SQVTM and ANQGSEA. CDR3 sequence: CSSRQGALGYTF. CDR3 coding DNA: TGCAGCTCACGACAGGGGGCCCTTGGCTACACCTTC.

This clone was observed a handful of times. This chain links TRBV4-1 with TRBJ2-7; 11 bases align to TRBD2. Losses at the gene ends were 4 bases for V and 1 base for J; bases not matched to a gene: 9. CDR1 and CDR2 from the germline V gene are MGHRA and YSYEKL. The CDR3 covers 17 residues. CDR3 in DNA: TGCGCCAGCAGCCCTCATAGCGGGAGGGCGGGGTCCTACGAGCAGTACTTC. Translating gives CASSPHSGRAGSYEQYF.

The V call is TRBV7-9, the J call TRBJ2-7, with D unresolved. The V end lost 5 bases, the J end lost 0 bases, and 11 bases lay between the germline ends. The CDR3 is made up of 14 amino acids. Per germline, CDR1 SEHNR and CDR2 FQNEAQ (reference sequence). The CDR3 loop is CASSLSPSSYEQYF. The CDR3 nucleotides read TGTGCCAGCAGCCTTTCCCCCAGCTCCTACGAGCAGTACTTC.

V is TRBV28 and J is TRBJ1-2; D is unclear. CDR1 is MDHEN, CDR2 SYDVKM, per germline. Trimming removed 2 bases at V and 5 bases at J, with 9 bases between. CDR3 size: 13 residues. CDR3 in amino acids: CASSLRGRYGYTF. CDR3 sequence (DNA): TGTGCCAGCAGTTTACGTGGGAGGTATGGCTACACCTTC.

The chain has TRBV4-1 and TRBJ1-2; 10 bases agree with TRBD1. CDR1 and CDR2 (germline): MGHRA, YSYEKL. The junction had 8 bases not matched to a gene; V was cut back by 4 bases and J by 6 bases. The CDR3 spans 15 residues. The CDR3 sequence: CASSRPTGTGDGYTF. CDR3 nucleotides: TGCGCCAGCAGCCGCCCCACCGGGACAGGGGATGGCTACACCTTC.

The chain carries TRBV6-5 and TRBJ2-2, with D perhaps TRBD1 (5 bases). The V gene lost 5 bases and the J gene lost 6 bases, with 16 bases spanning the gap. CDR3 length: 15 residues. Germline V CDR1 and CDR2: MNHEY, SVGAGI. CDR3 protein: CASSRAGLTSGELFF. The CDR3 coding sequence is TGTGCCAGCAGTAGGGCAGGGCTAACCTCCGGGGAGCTGTTTTTT.

The chain combines TRBV19 with TRBJ2-1; D gene unclear. The V end was cut by 5 bases, the J end by 9 bases, with 14 bases between. Germline V gene data show CDR1 as LNHDA and CDR2 as SQIVND (reference sequence). The CDR3 consists of 13 residues. The CDR3 sequence: CASSVTLDTEQFF. The CDR3 nucleotides are TGTGCCAGTAGTGTCACCCTCGACACTGAGCAGTTCTTC.

This chain joins TRBV5-1 and TRBJ1-2, with D possibly TRBD1 on 6 matching bases. Germline CDR1 reads SGHRS; CDR2 reads YFSETQ. Trimming shortened V by 5 bases and J by 8 bases, and 19 bases separated the two germline ends. The CDR3 sequence is 14 residues long. DNA for the CDR3: TGCGCCAGCAGGACCGGGACAATGATTGAGGGCTACACCTTC. Translation: CASRTGTMIEGYTF. Based on the CDR3 plus reference TRBV5-1 and TRBJ1-2, the full variable domain is KAGVTQTPRYLIKTRGQQVTLSCSPISGHRSVSWYQQTPGQGLQFLFEYFSETQRNKGNFPGRFSGRQFSNSRSEMNVSTLELGDSALYLCASRTGTMIEGYTFGSGTRLTVV.

This clone came up a few times. The chain is built from TRBV7-8 and TRBJ1-4, with a possible D match to TRBD1 (5 bases). CDR1 is SGHVS, CDR2 FQNEAQ, per germline. V was cut by 6 bases and J by 7 bases, with 24 bases left in between. CDR3 length: 17 residues. The CDR3 region has the DNA TGTGCCAGCAGTTCCTCCTGGGAATGGGGGACTGGTGAAAAACTGTTTTTT. Its protein is CASSSSWEWGTGEKLFF.

This clone has just one count. CDR3 sequence reads: CASSVAGTGDYEQYF. CDR3 bases: TGTGCCAGCAGCGTAGCTGGGACAGGGGATTACGAGCAGTACTTC. The chain has TRBV9 and TRBJ2-7; TRBD1 matches 10 bases. Germline V gives CDR1 SGDLS, CDR2 YYNGEE. The CDR3 totals 15 residues. V lost 0 bases and J lost 4; bases outside the gene matches: 4.

The rearrangement joins TRBV19 to TRBJ1-1, with 7 positions matching TRBD1. CDR3 size: 14 residues. The V and J ends lost 6 bases and 5 bases, in that order; junction bases with no gene match: 9. Germline CDR1 and CDR2: LNHDA and SQIVND (reference sequence). CDR3 region: CASSLQGHDTEAFF. CDR3 bases: TGTGCCAGTAGCCTACAGGGGCACGATACTGAAGCTTTCTTT.

The genes are TRBV4-1 and TRBJ1-6; no clear D gene. The V gene lost 7 bases and the J gene lost 5 bases, with 12 bases spanning the gap. The germline V gene has CDR1 MGHRA and CDR2 YSYEKL. The length of the CDR3 is 14 residues. In nucleotides, the CDR3 is TGCGCCAGCACCGATTGGGAGAATAATTCACCCCTCCACTTT. Protein product: CASTDWENNSPLHF.

This clone was picked up one time. The CDR3 bases are TGTGCCAGTAGTATGGGGGACAGGGTTGGAAACACCATATATTTT. This gives the protein CASSMGDRVGNTIYF. V is TRBV19 and J is TRBJ1-3, with 9 nucleotides matching TRBD1. Losses at the gene ends were 3 bases for V and 3 bases for J; bases not matched to a gene: 3. This CDR3 comprises 15 residues. CDR1 and CDR2 (germline): LNHDA, SQIVND (reference sequence).

V gene TRBV11-3 combines with J gene TRBJ1-4; a possible D gene is TRBD1 (5 bases). Trimming cost V 10 bases and J 6 bases, with 12 bases left between them. There are 12 residues in the CDR3. The germline V gene encodes CDR1 SGHNT and CDR2 YENEEA. The CDR3 DNA follows: TGTGCCACCCTCGGGGGGGATGAAAAACTGTTTTTT. This translates into CATLGGDEKLFF.

The J gene is TRBJ1-5, the V gene TRBV19, with 8 nucleotides matching TRBD1. The CDR3 runs 15 residues. With 6 bases clipped from V and 1 base from J, the junction kept 5 bases outside the gene matches. Per the germline V gene, CDR1 is LNHDA and CDR2 is SQIVND (reference sequence). CDR3 residues: CASRQGGGSNQPQHF. CDR3 DNA sequence: TGTGCCAGTAGACAGGGGGGAGGAAGCAATCAGCCCCAGCATTTT.

The chain couples TRBV19 to TRBJ1-2; possible D gene TRBD1, 6 bases. Between the trimmed V and J ends, which lost 9 bases and 3 bases, there was a span of 17 bases. CDR3 length equals 14 residues. Germline-derived CDR1 and CDR2 are LNHDA and SQIVND (reference sequence). The CDR3 DNA sequence: TGTGCCAGCTCAAGGGGGGGTCTCGACTATGGCTACACCTTC. This codes for CASSRGGLDYGYTF.

The chain has TRBV7-3 and TRBJ2-2, with D possibly matching TRBD1 (6 bases). Trimming left V 0 bases short and J 5 bases short, with 7 bases between. From germline, CDR1 is SGHTA and CDR2 FQGTGA. The CDR3 has 14 residues. The CDR3 sequence is CASSLTRGTGELFF. As DNA, the CDR3 is TGTGCCAGCAGCTTAACGAGGGGGACCGGGGAGCTGTTTTTT.

The chain employs TRBV3-1 (or the pseudogene TRBV3-2) and TRBJ1-1; 7 bases map to TRBD1. Per germline, CDR1 LGHDT and CDR2 YNNKEL (reference sequence). Trimming at V came to 3 bases and at J to 3 bases, leaving 4 bases not matched to a gene. The CDR3 runs to 14 residues. The CDR3 sequence: CASSQTGTDTEAFF. CDR3 in DNA: TGTGCCAGCAGCCAGACAGGGACGGACACTGAAGCTTTCTTT.

J is TRBJ1-5 and V is TRBV29-1; D gene unclear. The V end lost 6 bases, the J end lost 0 bases, and 12 bases lay between the germline ends. From germline, CDR1 is SQVTM and CDR2 ANQGSEA. The CDR3 has 14 residues. The CDR3 nucleotides read TGCAGCGTCATAGCCGAGAATAGCAATCAGCCCCAGCATTTT. It is translated as CSVIAENSNQPQHF. Looking up the rest from reference TRBV29-1 and TRBJ1-5 gives the full variable domain: SAVISQKPSRDICQRGTSLTIQCQVDSQVTMMFWYRQQPGQSLTLIATANQGSEATYESGFVIDKFPISRPNLTFSTLTVSNMSPEDSSIYLCSVIAENSNQPQHFGDGTRLSIL.